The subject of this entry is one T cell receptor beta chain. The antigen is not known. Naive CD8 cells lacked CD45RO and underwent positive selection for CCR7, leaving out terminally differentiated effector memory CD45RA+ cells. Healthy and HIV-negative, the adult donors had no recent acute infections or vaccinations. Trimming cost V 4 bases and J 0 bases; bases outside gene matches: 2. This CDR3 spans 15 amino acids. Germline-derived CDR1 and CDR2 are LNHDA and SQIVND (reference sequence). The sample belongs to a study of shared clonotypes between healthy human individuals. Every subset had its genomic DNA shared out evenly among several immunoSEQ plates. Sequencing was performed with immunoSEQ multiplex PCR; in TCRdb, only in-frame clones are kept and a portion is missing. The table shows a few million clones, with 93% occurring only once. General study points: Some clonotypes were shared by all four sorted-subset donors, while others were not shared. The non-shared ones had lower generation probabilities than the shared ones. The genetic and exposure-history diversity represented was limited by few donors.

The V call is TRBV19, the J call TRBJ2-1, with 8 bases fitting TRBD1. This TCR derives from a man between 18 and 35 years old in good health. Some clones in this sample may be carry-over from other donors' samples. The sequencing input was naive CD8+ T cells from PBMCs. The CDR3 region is CASSNRGSSYNEQFF. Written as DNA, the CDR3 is TGTGCCAGTAGTAACAGGGGGAGCTCCTACAATGAGCAGTTCTTC.